Below are 23 T cell receptor beta chains sequenced from a single sample in a study of synovial regulatory T cells in juvenile arthritis. The synovial samples were synovial fluid, paired with peripheral blood from each active arthritis patient. Clones were read by immunoSEQ multiplex PCR, and TCRdb kept only the in-frame ones, dropping some. Recorded for this sample: approximately 2,000 clones. The sample consisted of Treg cells from the synovium. These receptors were taken from a donor aged 2-30 years with juvenile idiopathic arthritis.

This clone shows up as medium-sized by frequency. This rearrangement joins TRBV4-2 to TRBJ2-7; TCRdb's D call of TRBD1 is untestable without DNA. The V gene's germline CDR1 is LGHNA and CDR2 YNFKEQ. This CDR3 is 14 amino acids long. No DNA is listed. CDR3 region: CASSQDGQGYEQYF.

This clone registers medium-sized by frequency. This chain links TRBV6-6 with TRBJ2-5. Germline CDR1 MNHNY, CDR2 SVGAGI (reference sequence). CDR3 length: 15 residues. The DNA sequence is not available. CDR3 in amino acids: CASSYGSQLLETQYF.

According to its frequency, this clone is medium-sized. J is TRBJ2-7 and V is TRBV7-2; TCRdb calls TRBD2, which cannot be checked without DNA. CDR3 length: 16 amino acids. A DNA sequence was not provided. The V gene's germline CDR1 is SGHTA and CDR2 FQGNSA. The CDR3 protein is CASSLGGLAAPYEQYF.

This clone is classed as medium-sized by frequency. V and J are TRBV2 and TRBJ2-3; TCRdb gives TRBD2 as the D gene, but with no DNA this cannot be confirmed. The CDR3 length is 17 residues. No nucleotide data were recorded. Per germline, CDR1 SNHLY and CDR2 FYNNEI. The CDR3 spells CASSSQGLAGLTDTQYF.

This clone is identified as medium-sized from frequency. The chain combines TRBV7-2 with TRBJ1-2; TCRdb selects TRBD1, and the lack of DNA leaves this call unchecked. The germline V gene encodes CDR1 SGHTA and CDR2 FQGNSA. The CDR3 runs to 14 residues. The entry carries no DNA sequence. The CDR3 reads CASSPYWQGDGYTF.

This clone ranks as medium-sized in terms of frequency. The CDR3: CASSGGGTQYF. V and J are TRBV7-6 and TRBJ2-5. The CDR3 consists of 11 residues. No DNA is given. Germline CDR1 is SGHVS and CDR2 is FNYEAQ. Variable domain in full (rest from reference TRBV7-6 and TRBJ2-5): GAGVSQSPRYKVTKRGQDVALRCDPISGHVSLYWYRQALGQGPEFLTYFNYEAQQDKSGLPNDRFSAERPEGSISTLTIQRTEQRDSAMYRCASSGGGTQYFGPGTRLLVL.

Judged by frequency, this clone is medium-sized. V gene TRBV2 combines with J gene TRBJ1-1; there is no DNA to check the TCRdb D call of TRBD1. CDR3 length: 11 amino acids. There is no recorded DNA. The germline V gene has CDR1 SNHLY and CDR2 FYNNEI. The chain's CDR3 is CASKGLGEAFF.

This clone is deemed medium-sized by its frequency. The chain combines TRBV30 with TRBJ2-7; the TCRdb D gene call, TRBD1, has no DNA to confirm it. CDR1 and CDR2 (germline): GTSNPN, SVGIG (reference sequence). This CDR3 is 14 amino acids long. No coding sequence is recorded. The CDR3 loop reads CAGVRDSYSYEQYF.

Measured by frequency, this clone is medium-sized. The chain recombines TRBV18 with TRBJ2-5; TCRdb outputs TRBD1, but without DNA this stays unchecked. CDR1 is KGHSH, CDR2 LQKENI, per germline. The CDR3 is made up of 14 amino acids. The protein alone is recorded here. The CDR3 loop reads CASSPWQGQETQYF. The full variable domain, rest sourced from reference TRBV18 and TRBJ2-5, is NAGVMQNPRHLVRRRGQEARLRCSPMKGHSHVYWYRQLPEEGLKFMVYLQKENIIDESGMPKERFSAEFPKEGPSILRIQQVVRGDSAAYFCASSPWQGQETQYFGPGTRLLVL.

According to its frequency, this clone is medium-sized. The CDR3 spells CASSSGRGPRNTIYF. The gene calls are TRBV7-2 and TRBJ1-3; TCRdb's D call, TRBD1, is unchecked because there is no DNA. The germline gives CDR1 SGHTA, CDR2 FQGNSA. The CDR3 has 15 residues. No coding sequence is recorded.

This clone ranks as medium-sized (0.01 to 0.1%) in terms of frequency. This chain links TRBV5-4 with TRBJ1-2. There are 17 residues in the CDR3. The DNA is unrecorded. Germline CDR1 SGHNT, CDR2 YYREEE (reference sequence). CDR3 protein: CASSLFGTTDGRYGYTF.

By frequency, this clone is medium-sized. The chain is built from TRBV5-1 and TRBJ1-5; TCRdb calls TRBD1, which cannot be checked without DNA. This CDR3 comprises 15 residues. The DNA is not on file. CDR1 is SGHRS, CDR2 YFSETQ, per germline. CDR3 region: CASSLGTGFYQPQHF.

This clone is classed as medium-sized by frequency. The rearrangement links TRBV23-1 to TRBJ1-1; TCRdb gives TRBD1 as the D gene, but with no DNA this cannot be confirmed. TRBV23-1 is sorted into the ORF group, with uncertain function. The CDR3 is made up of 18 amino acids. The coding DNA is unavailable. CDR3 protein: CASSQGSRNSWFCTEAFF.

By frequency, this clone is medium-sized. The chain uses TRBV7-2 and TRBJ1-2; the TCRdb D gene call, TRBD1, has no DNA to confirm it. CDR3 size: 15 residues. No DNA has been recorded. Germline V gene sequence: CDR1 SGHTA, CDR2 FQGNSA. CDR3 sequence reads: CASSLGTGWNYGYTF.

This clone shows up as medium-sized by frequency. The chain recombines TRBV7-3 with TRBJ2-3; there is no DNA to check the TCRdb D call of TRBD2. CDR3 length equals 14 residues. No nucleotide data were recorded. Germline CDR1 SGHTA, CDR2 FQGTGA. The CDR3 reads CASSQRTSTDTQYF.

By frequency, this clone registers medium-sized. The rearrangement links TRBV27 to TRBJ2-2; TCRdb names TRBD2, which stays unverified in the absence of DNA. From germline, CDR1 is MNHEY and CDR2 SMNVEV (reference sequence). The length of the CDR3 is 15 residues. The DNA is unrecorded. CDR3 in amino acids: CASSTSGEGTGELFF.

This clone is classed as medium-sized by frequency. This chain uses TRBV30 with TRBJ1-6; TCRdb indicates TRBD1, and absent DNA this call remains unverified. This CDR3 region has 18 residues. No DNA appears here. Germline lookup yields CDR1 GTSNPN and CDR2 SVGIG (reference sequence). CDR3 residues: CAWAGLPQGSSYNSPLHF. Combining the CDR3 with reference TRBV30 and TRBJ1-6 gives the whole variable domain SQTIHQWPATLVQPVGSPLSLECTVEGTSNPNLYWYRQAAGRGLQLLFYSVGIGQISSEVPQNLSASRPQDRQFILSSKKLLLSDSGFYLCAWAGLPQGSSYNSPLHFGNGTRLTVT.

This clone is called medium-sized (0.01 to 0.1%) based on its frequency. The gene calls are TRBV5-6 and TRBJ2-3; TCRdb's D gene call, TRBD1, goes unchecked for lack of DNA. The CDR3 totals 14 residues. Only the protein is available. The germline CDR1 and CDR2 sequences are SGHDT and YYEEEE. The CDR3 sequence is CASSGTGGADTQYF.

By frequency, this clone is medium-sized. The rearrangement joins TRBV19 to TRBJ1-1; the TCRdb D gene call, TRBD1, has no DNA to confirm it. This CDR3 comprises 15 residues. A DNA sequence was not provided. Germline-derived CDR1 and CDR2 are LNHDA and SQIVND (reference sequence). CDR3 sequence reads: CASSILDTSNTEAFF.

By frequency, this clone registers medium-sized. The rearrangement joins TRBV11-2 to TRBJ2-5; the TRBD2 assignment by TCRdb is unverifiable without DNA. Germline V gene lookup returns CDR1 SGHAT and CDR2 FQNNGV. This CDR3 comprises 15 residues. Nucleotide data are not available. This chain's CDR3 is CASSPQLAGGVTQYF.

This clone counts as medium-sized by frequency. The J gene is TRBJ2-3, the V gene TRBV30; TCRdb's D call, TRBD1, is unchecked because there is no DNA. From germline, CDR1 is GTSNPN and CDR2 SVGIG (reference sequence). The CDR3 spans 13 residues. Nucleotide data are not available. CDR3 sequence reads: CAYRQGATDTQYF.

Judged by frequency, this clone is medium-sized. The gene calls are TRBV15 and TRBJ2-3; TCRdb designates TRBD2, a call that cannot be tested without DNA. The CDR3 consists of 18 residues. Nucleotide data are not available. Germline loops: CDR1 LNHNV, CDR2 YYDKDF (reference sequence). CDR3 loop: CATSKLPGLAGITDTQYF. The complete variable domain, with remaining parts taken from reference TRBV15 and TRBJ2-3, reads DAMVIQNPRYQVTQFGKPVTLSCSQTLNHNVMYWYQQKSSQAPKLLFHYYDKDFNNEADTPDNFQSRRPNTSFCFLDIRSPGLGDTAMYLCATSKLPGLAGITDTQYFGPGTRLTVL.

This clone is identified as medium-sized from frequency. This rearrangement joins TRBV7-2 to TRBJ2-3; absent DNA, TCRdb's TRBD2 call cannot be checked. Germline V gene lookup returns CDR1 SGHTA and CDR2 FQGNSA. There are 18 residues in the CDR3. No DNA is given. CDR3 amino acids: CASSYGLSGGAYTDTQYF.